The entry below describes one TCR beta chain. The data were taken from a study of CDR3 diversity in severe acne. TCRdb reanalysed the PCR reads using MiXCR and keeps one entry per CDR3 protein. The sample includes more than 70,000 distinct CDR3 sequences, about half of them seen just once. The V gene's germline CDR1 is SEHNR and CDR2 FQNEAQ (reference sequence). V was cut by 5 bases and J by 3 bases, with 8 bases left in between. The CDR3 totals 12 residues. This chain uses TRBV7-9 with TRBJ2-7; D is unclear. This sequence was found in a male donor with severe acne vulgaris. The sample taken for sequencing was blood. The CDR3: CASSEAGYEQYF. The CDR3 bases are TGTGCCAGCAGCGAGGCAGGCTACGAGCAGTACTTC. The whole variable domain, filled in from reference TRBV7-9 and TRBJ2-7, reads DTGVSQNPRHKITKRGQNVTFRCDPISEHNRLYWYRQTLGQGPEFLTYFQNEAQLEKSRLLSDRFSAERPKGSFSTLEIQRTEQGDSAMYLCASSEAGYEQYFGPGTRLTVT.